This TCR beta chain originates from a study of blood T cell repertoires in COVID-19. Overall study: PBMCs, B-cell-depleted T cells, or T cells were the source of the cDNA or gDNA that made up the material.

Germline loops: CDR1 SGHTA, CDR2 FQGNSA. The CDR3 is made up of 13 amino acids. V shed 2 bases and J shed 8 bases, with 12 bases lying between them. Repertoires were generated with immunoSEQ multiplex PCR, while TCRdb's copy carries only in-frame clones and drops some. The sample yields 220,000 or so clones, approximately 78% seen once. This TCR derives from a woman of 80 years or more with COVID-19, enrolled during active disease. Sequenced sample: peripheral blood. The chain is built from TRBV7-2 and TRBJ1-2, with a possible D match to TRBD1 (6 bases). CDR3 nucleotides: TGTGCCAGCAGCTTACGGCAGGGGATAGGCTACACCTTC. This translates into CASSLRQGIGYTF.